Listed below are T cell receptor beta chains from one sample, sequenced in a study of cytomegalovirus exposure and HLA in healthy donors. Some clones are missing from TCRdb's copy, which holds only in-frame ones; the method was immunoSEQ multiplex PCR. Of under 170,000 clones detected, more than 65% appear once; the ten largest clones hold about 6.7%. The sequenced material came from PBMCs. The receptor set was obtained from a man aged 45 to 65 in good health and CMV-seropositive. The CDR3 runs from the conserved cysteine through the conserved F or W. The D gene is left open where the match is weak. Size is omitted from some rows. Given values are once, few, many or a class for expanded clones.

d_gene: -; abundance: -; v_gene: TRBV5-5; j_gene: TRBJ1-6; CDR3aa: CASSPSGQLNSPLHF; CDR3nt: TGTGCCAGCAGCCCCTCCGGACAGCTTAATTCACCCCTCCACTTT
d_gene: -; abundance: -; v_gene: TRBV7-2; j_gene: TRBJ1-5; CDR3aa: CASSLTGWGYSNQPQHF; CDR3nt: TGTGCCAGCAGCCTTACAGGGTGGGGTTATAGCAATCAGCCCCAGCATTTT
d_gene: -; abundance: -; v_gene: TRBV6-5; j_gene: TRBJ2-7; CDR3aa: CASTHGQIEEQYF; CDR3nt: TGTGCCAGCACCCACGGACAAATCGAAGAGCAGTACTTC
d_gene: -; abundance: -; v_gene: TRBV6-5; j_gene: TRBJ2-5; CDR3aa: CASSRGPGAGETQYF; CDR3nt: TGTGCCAGCAGTCGTGGACCCGGGGCGGGGGAGACCCAGTACTTC
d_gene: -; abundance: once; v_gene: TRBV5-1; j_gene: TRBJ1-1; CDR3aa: CASSLIPDMNTEAFF; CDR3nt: TGCGCCAGCAGCTTGATTCCAGACATGAACACTGAAGCTTTCTTT
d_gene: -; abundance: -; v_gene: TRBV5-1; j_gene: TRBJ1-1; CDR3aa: CASSSGNTEAFF; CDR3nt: TGCGCCAGCAGCTCGGGGAACACTGAAGCTTTCTTT
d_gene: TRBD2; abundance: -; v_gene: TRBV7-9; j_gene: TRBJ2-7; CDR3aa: CASSPSGSGYEQYF; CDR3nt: TGTGCCAGCAGCCCGAGCGGGAGCGGCTACGAGCAGTACTTC
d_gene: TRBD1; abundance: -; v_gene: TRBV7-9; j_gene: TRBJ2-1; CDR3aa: CASSSTGGAKDEQFF; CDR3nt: TGTGCCAGCAGCTCTACAGGGGGCGCGAAGGATGAGCAGTTCTTC
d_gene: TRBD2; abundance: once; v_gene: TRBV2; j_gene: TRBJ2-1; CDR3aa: CASTLSSGSGNEQFF; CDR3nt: TGTGCCAGCACCCTCAGTAGCGGGAGTGGAAATGAGCAGTTCTTC
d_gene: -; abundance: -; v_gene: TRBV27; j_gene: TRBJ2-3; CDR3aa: CASSLLGYSTDTQYF; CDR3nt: TGTGCCAGCAGTCTACTAGGTTATAGCACAGATACGCAGTATTTT
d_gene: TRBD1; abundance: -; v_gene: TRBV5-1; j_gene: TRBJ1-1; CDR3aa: CASSKPGQGNTEAFF; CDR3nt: TGCGCCAGCAGCAAACCGGGACAGGGGAACACTGAAGCTTTCTTT
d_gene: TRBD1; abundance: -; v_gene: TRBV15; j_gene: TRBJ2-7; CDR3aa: CATSVKTGGEQYF; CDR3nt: TGTGCCACCAGCGTAAAGACAGGGGGCGAGCAGTACTTC
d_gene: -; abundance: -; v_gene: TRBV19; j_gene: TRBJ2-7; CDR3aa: CASSIVGESSYEQYF; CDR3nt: TGTGCCAGTAGTATAGTCGGGGAGAGCTCCTACGAGCAGTACTTC
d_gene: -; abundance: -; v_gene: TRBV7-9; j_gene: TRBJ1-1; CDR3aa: CASSLVAETEAFF; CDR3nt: TGTGCCAGCAGCTTAGTGGCGGAAACTGAAGCTTTCTTT
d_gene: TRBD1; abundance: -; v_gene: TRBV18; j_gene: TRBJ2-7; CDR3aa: CASSSPQGAPREQYF; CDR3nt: TGTGCCAGCTCCTCCCCCCAGGGGGCCCCGCGAGAGCAGTACTTC
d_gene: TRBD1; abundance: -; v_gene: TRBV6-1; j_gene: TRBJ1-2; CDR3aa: CASSVDRDYGGYTF; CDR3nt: TGTGCCAGCAGTGTCGACAGGGATTACGGTGGCTACACCTTC
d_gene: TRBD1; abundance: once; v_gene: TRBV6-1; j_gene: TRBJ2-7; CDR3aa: CASSYNWDRAYEQYF; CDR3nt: TGTGCCAGCAGCTATAATTGGGACAGGGCCTACGAGCAGTACTTC
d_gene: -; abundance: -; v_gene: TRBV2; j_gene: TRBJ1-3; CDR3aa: CASSGQVNSGNTIYF; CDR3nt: TGTGCCAGCAGTGGACAGGTGAACTCTGGAAACACCATATATTTT
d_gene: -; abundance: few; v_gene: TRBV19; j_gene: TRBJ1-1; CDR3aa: CASMVEPNTEAFF; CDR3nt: TGTGCCAGTATGGTGGAGCCGAACACTGAAGCTTTCTTT
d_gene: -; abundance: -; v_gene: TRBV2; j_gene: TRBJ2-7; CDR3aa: CASSEDSFSYEQYF; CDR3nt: TGTGCCAGCAGTGAGGACAGCTTCTCCTACGAGCAGTACTTC
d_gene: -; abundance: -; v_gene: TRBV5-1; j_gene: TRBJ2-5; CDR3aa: CASSRGSQETQYF; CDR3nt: TGCGCCAGCAGTAGAGGCTCTCAAGAGACCCAGTACTTC
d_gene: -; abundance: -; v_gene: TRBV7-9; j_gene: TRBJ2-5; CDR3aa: CASRAQETQYF; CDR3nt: TGTGCCAGCAGGGCTCAAGAGACCCAGTACTTC
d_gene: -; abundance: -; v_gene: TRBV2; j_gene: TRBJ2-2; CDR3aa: CASNWGGTGELFF; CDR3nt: TGTGCCAGCAACTGGGGCGGTACCGGGGAGCTGTTTTTT
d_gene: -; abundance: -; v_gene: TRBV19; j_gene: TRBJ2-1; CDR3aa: CASSIQLSSYNEQFF; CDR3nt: TGTGCCAGTAGTATCCAACTGAGCTCCTACAATGAGCAGTTCTTC
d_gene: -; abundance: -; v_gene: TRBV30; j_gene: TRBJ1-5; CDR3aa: CAWSVQAEGPQHF; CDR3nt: TGTGCCTGGAGTGTACAGGCTGAAGGGCCCCAGCATTTT
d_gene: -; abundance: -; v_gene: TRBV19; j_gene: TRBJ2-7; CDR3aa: CASSSRTDRYSYEQYF; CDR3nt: TGTGCCAGTAGTTCTAGGACAGACCGATACTCCTACGAGCAGTACTTC